The sequence of this T cell receptor beta chain was determined in a study of T cell responses to AZD1222 COVID-19 vaccine. Measured with immunoSEQ multiplex PCR; TCRdb has only the in-frame clones, and not every one. The sample gives about 140,000 clones, 90% of which show up once; about 3.4% is in the top ten. With 1 base clipped from V and 9 bases from J, the junction kept 3 bases outside the gene matches. Germline CDR1 is KGHSH and CDR2 is LQKENI. The CDR3 is made up of 13 amino acids. This chain joins TRBV18 and TRBJ2-1; the match to TRBD2 covers 7 bases. The TCR comes from an adult in good health. The sample here was peripheral blood, taken on day 0 of AZD1222 vaccination. The CDR3 here is CASSPLPGGEQFF. DNA of the CDR3: TGTGCCAGCTCACCACTCCCGGGGGGTGAGCAGTTCTTC.